The rows below give T cell receptor beta chains drawn from one sample of a study of neurological immune-mediated disorders. TCRdb reprocessed the 5' RACE reads via MiXCR and lists one record per CDR3 protein. Here the sample spans fewer than 35,000 distinct CDR3 sequences, 4% to 5.5% being singletons. Sequenced material: PBMCs. The receptors were sampled from a man younger than 35 in good health. The CDR3 runs from the conserved cysteine through the conserved F or W. D genes are given only for firm matches. The size entry is marked missing in some rows and otherwise reads once, few, many or a size class.

CDR3aa | CDR3nt | j_gene | v_gene | d_gene | abundance
CASSPMGTDEQYF | TGTGCCAGCAGCCCTATGGGAACCGACGAGCAGTACTTC | TRBJ2-7 | TRBV7-9 | . | many
CASSPDGDYGYTF | TGTGCCAGCAGCCCGGACGGGGACTATGGCTACACCTTC | TRBJ1-2 | TRBV7-2 | . | many
CASRLGSKGDEQFF | TGTGCCAGCAGGCTCGGCTCCAAAGGCGATGAGCAGTTCTTC | TRBJ2-1 | TRBV2 | . | many
CASSVEGVGEAFF | TGTGCCAGCAGTGTAGAAGGGGTCGGTGAAGCTTTCTTT | TRBJ1-1 | TRBV2 | . | many
CSVVGQGIYTEAFF | TGCAGCGTTGTGGGACAGGGGATATACACTGAAGCTTTCTTT | TRBJ1-1 | TRBV29-1 | TRBD1 | .
CASSLQGGTQETQYF | TGCGCCAGCAGTCTACAGGGGGGGACCCAAGAGACCCAGTACTTC | TRBJ2-5 | TRBV5-1 | . | many
CASSSDYGSYEQYF | TGCGCCAGCAGCTCGGACTACGGCTCCTACGAGCAGTACTTC | TRBJ2-7 | TRBV5-1 | . | many
CAISAQYQNQPQHF | TGTGCCATCAGTGCGCAGTACCAAAATCAGCCCCAGCATTTT | TRBJ1-5 | TRBV10-3 | . | many
CASSNQGQPMNTEAFF | TGTGCCAGCAGCAACCAGGGGCAGCCGATGAACACTGAAGCTTTCTTT | TRBJ1-1 | TRBV28 | . | .
CASSLRGSPGERLFF | TGTGCCAGCAGCTTACGGGGTAGTCCTGGGGAGAGACTGTTTTTT | TRBJ1-4 | TRBV7-8 | . | many
CASSFATGVQETQYF | TGTGCCAGCAGTTTCGCGACAGGGGTCCAAGAGACCCAGTACTTC | TRBJ2-5 | TRBV12-3/TRBV12-4 | TRBD1 | many
CASSSQRANVLTF | TGTGCCAGCAGCTCGCAGAGGGCCAACGTCCTGACTTTC | TRBJ2-6 | TRBV5-6 | . | many
CASSQAVGRHYNEQFF | TGCGCCAGCAGCCAGGCCGTAGGGCGGCACTACAATGAGCAGTTCTTC | TRBJ2-1 | TRBV4-3 | . | many
CASTGTGGASHEQYF | TGTGCCAGCACCGGGACAGGGGGCGCGTCCCACGAGCAGTACTTC | TRBJ2-7 | TRBV6-5 | TRBD1 | many
CASSQKGGYGYTF | TGTGCCAGCAGCCAAAAGGGGGGCTATGGCTACACCTTC | TRBJ1-2 | TRBV3-1 | . | many
CASSYTGTGGSVNTEAFF | TGTGCCAGCAGTTACACCGGGACAGGGGGCTCAGTGAACACTGAAGCTTTCTTT | TRBJ1-1 | TRBV6-5 | TRBD1 | many
CSARGGDEQFF | TGCAGTGCTAGAGGAGGGGATGAGCAGTTCTTC | TRBJ2-1 | TRBV20-1 | . | many
CASSPRSSGNTIYF | TGTGCCAGCTCACCACGGAGCTCTGGAAACACCATATATTTT | TRBJ1-3 | TRBV18 | . | many
CATSLGRNQPQHF | TGTGCCACCAGCCTTGGGAGAAATCAGCCCCAGCATTTT | TRBJ1-5 | TRBV15 | . | many
CASSRGDQETQYF | TGCGCCAGCAGCAGAGGGGACCAAGAGACCCAGTACTTC | TRBJ2-5 | TRBV5-1 | . | many
CASSSQGSNTEAFF | TGCGCCAGCAGCTCCCAGGGTTCCAACACTGAAGCTTTCTTT | TRBJ1-1 | TRBV5-1 | . | many
CSITDSTDTQYF | TGCAGTATAACGGATAGCACAGATACGCAGTATTTT | TRBJ2-3 | TRBV20-1 | . | many
CASSPRTEAANTGELFF | TGTGCCAGCAGCCCCCGGACGGAAGCAGCGAACACCGGGGAGCTGTTTTTT | TRBJ2-2 | TRBV14 | . | many
CASREPSGSYNEQFF | TGTGCCAGCAGGGAGCCTAGCGGGAGTTACAATGAGCAGTTCTTC | TRBJ2-1 | TRBV7-9 | TRBD2 | many
CASSTPRPETQYF | TGTGCCAGCAGCACGCCTAGGCCAGAGACCCAGTACTTC | TRBJ2-5 | TRBV7-2 | . | many
CATSRGRDEFQPQHF | TGTGCCACCAGCAGAGGCAGGGATGAATTTCAGCCCCAGCATTTT | TRBJ1-5 | TRBV15 | . | .
CSARTGYEQYF | TGCAGTGCCCGAACCGGGTACGAGCAGTACTTC | TRBJ2-7 | TRBV20-1 | . | many
CASSVDLNSGNTIYF | TGTGCCAGCAGTGTGGACCTCAACTCTGGAAACACCATATATTTT | TRBJ1-3 | TRBV2 | . | many
CASSQDTRELFF | TGCGCCAGCAGCCAAGACACGAGGGAGCTGTTTTTT | TRBJ2-2 | TRBV4-1 | . | many
CASSQAWENTGELFF | TGCGCCAGCAGCCAAGCCTGGGAGAACACCGGGGAGCTGTTTTTT | TRBJ2-2 | TRBV4-3 | . | many
CSAGEGTGNQPQHF | TGCAGTGCGGGGGAAGGAACGGGCAATCAGCCCCAGCATTTT | TRBJ1-5 | TRBV20-1 | . | many
CASSLITTGELFF | TGTGCCAGCAGCTTAATTACCACCGGGGAGCTGTTTTTT | TRBJ2-2 | TRBV7-2 | . | many
CASSLSRGTGELFF | TGTGCCAGCAGTTTATCCCGAGGTACCGGGGAGCTGTTTTTT | TRBJ2-2 | TRBV27 | . | many
CASSFNGGNYGYTF | TGCGCCAGCAGCTTCAATGGGGGGAACTATGGCTACACCTTC | TRBJ1-2 | TRBV5-1 | . | many
CASSLFGQNTEAFF | TGCGCCAGCAGCTTATTCGGACAGAACACTGAAGCTTTCTTT | TRBJ1-1 | TRBV5-1 | . | .
CASSSGTALRYTF | TGTGCCAGCAGTTCTGGGACAGCGCTCCGCTACACCTTC | TRBJ1-2 | TRBV12-3/TRBV12-4 | TRBD1 | many
CASSLSSIRVVGEQYF | TGCGCCAGCAGCCTTTCGTCCATTCGGGTAGTGGGCGAGCAGTACTTC | TRBJ2-7 | TRBV5-1 | . | many
CASSEVPGGSTGELFF | TGTGCCAGCAGTGAAGTTCCCGGGGGGAGCACCGGGGAGCTGTTTTTT | TRBJ2-2 | TRBV6-4 | TRBD2 | many
CASSLASLYEQYF | TGCGCCAGCAGCTTGGCGTCGCTATACGAGCAGTACTTC | TRBJ2-7 | TRBV5-1 | . | many
CASRAETDYTF | TGTGCCAGCAGAGCGGAGACGGACTACACCTTC | TRBJ1-2 | TRBV12-3/TRBV12-4 | . | many
CASSWGLAGPYEQYF | TGCGCCAGCAGCTGGGGCTTAGCGGGGCCCTACGAGCAGTACTTC | TRBJ2-7 | TRBV5-1 | TRBD2 | many
CSASVESDASEQYF | TGCAGTGCTAGCGTGGAGTCGGATGCCTCCGAGCAGTACTTC | TRBJ2-7 | TRBV20-1 | . | many
CASSPWAGGTFYNEQFF | TGTGCCAGCAGCCCATGGGCGGGGGGGACTTTCTACAATGAGCAGTTCTTC | TRBJ2-1 | TRBV3-1 | TRBD2 | many
CSARDRGVYNEQFF | TGCAGTGCTAGAGACAGGGGGGTGTACAATGAGCAGTTCTTC | TRBJ2-1 | TRBV20-1 | . | many
CASSLRPRDGNTIYF | TGTGCCAGCAGCTTACGTCCCAGGGACGGAAACACCATATATTTT | TRBJ1-3 | TRBV7-6 | . | many
CASSLVGEWVSGANVLTF | TGTGCCAGCAGTTTAGTGGGGGAATGGGTCTCTGGGGCCAACGTCCTGACTTTC | TRBJ2-6 | TRBV27 | . | many
CASSKGPFQFF | TGTGCCAGCAGCAAGGGACCGTTCCAGTTCTTC | TRBJ2-1 | TRBV12-3/TRBV12-4 | . | many
CASSSTSRGSEAFF | TGCGCCAGCAGCTCTACTAGCAGGGGTTCTGAAGCTTTCTTT | TRBJ1-1 | TRBV5-1 | . | many
CASSSRGRTGRGYTF | TGTGCCAGCAGCTCCCGGGGGAGGACAGGCAGGGGCTACACCTTC | TRBJ1-2 | TRBV7-2 | TRBD1 | .